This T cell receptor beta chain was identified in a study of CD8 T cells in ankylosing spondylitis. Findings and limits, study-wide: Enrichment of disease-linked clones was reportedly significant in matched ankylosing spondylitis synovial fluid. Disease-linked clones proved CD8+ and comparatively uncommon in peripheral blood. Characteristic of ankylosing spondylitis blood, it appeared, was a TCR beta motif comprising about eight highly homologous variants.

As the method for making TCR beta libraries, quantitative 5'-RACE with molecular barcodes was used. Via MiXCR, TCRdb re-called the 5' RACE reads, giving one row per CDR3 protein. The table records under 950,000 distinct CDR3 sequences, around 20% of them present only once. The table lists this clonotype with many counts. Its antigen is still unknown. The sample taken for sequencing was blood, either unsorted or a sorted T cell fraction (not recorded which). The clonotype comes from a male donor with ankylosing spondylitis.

The CDR3, as DNA: TGTGCCAGCATAGAACAGGGAAAGATGAACACCATATATTTT. Its translation is CASIEQGKMNTIYF. The rearrangement links TRBV12-3 or TRBV12-4 to TRBJ1-3, with D possibly being TRBD1 (6 bases). The germline V and J ends were trimmed by 7 bases and 7 bases, with 17 bases remaining between them. The CDR3 runs to 14 residues.